The 28 T cell receptor beta chains listed next were all sequenced from one sample in a study of blood T cell repertoires in COVID-19. Data came from immunoSEQ multiplex PCR; TCRdb stores just in-frame clones and leaves some out. The repertoire holds about 100,000 clones, with roughly 90% as singletons. The sample comprised peripheral blood. Every receptor here comes from a woman at least 80 years old with acute or convalescent COVID-19.

The chain links TRBV9 to TRBJ2-5; TRBD2 matches at 10 bases. This CDR3 is built from 15 residues. Germline values: CDR1 SGDLS, CDR2 YYNGEE. Unmatched junction bases numbered 4, after V lost 0 bases and J lost 5 bases. DNA for the CDR3: TGTGCCAGCAGCGTAGTTTCTAGCGGGAGCGAGACCCAGTACTTC. It specifies CASSVVSSGSETQYF. Based on the CDR3 plus reference TRBV9 and TRBJ2-5, the full variable domain is DSGVTQTPKHLITATGQRVTLRCSPRSGDLSVYWYQQSLDQGLQFLIQYYNGEERAKGNILERFSAQQFPDLHSELNLSSLELGDSALYFCASSVVSSGSETQYFGPGTRLLVL.

A few counts support this clone. The chain carries TRBV7-6 and TRBJ2-7, with D perhaps matching TRBD2 (6 bases). Trimming shortened V by 5 bases and J by 0 bases, and 14 bases separated the two germline ends. The CDR3 extends over 15 amino acids. The germline V gene has CDR1 SGHVS and CDR2 FNYEAQ. Here the CDR3 reads CASSPGTLFSYEQYF. The DNA for the CDR3 is TGTGCCAGCAGCCCCGGGACTCTTTTCTCCTACGAGCAGTACTTC. The full variable domain, completed using reference TRBV7-6 and TRBJ2-7, is GAGVSQSPRYKVTKRGQDVALRCDPISGHVSLYWYRQALGQGPEFLTYFNYEAQQDKSGLPNDRFSAERPEGSISTLTIQRTEQRDSAMYRCASSPGTLFSYEQYFGPGTRLTVT.

The chain uses TRBV28 and TRBJ2-7; tentatively, D is TRBD1 (6 bases). The CDR3 covers 13 residues. Trimming cost V 6 bases and J 0 bases, with 9 bases left between them. Germline V gene data show CDR1 as MDHEN and CDR2 as SYDVKM. For the CDR3, the DNA is TGTGCCAGCAGCAGACAGGACTCCTACGAGCAGTACTTC. Its protein product is CASSRQDSYEQYF.

This sequence joins TRBV24-1 and TRBJ2-2, with 9 bases identical to TRBD1. The CDR3 totals 16 residues. Germline assignment: CDR1 KGHDR and CDR2 SFDVKD. V was pared by 4 bases and J by 4 bases, with 6 bases of the junction left unmatched. For the CDR3, the DNA is TGTGCCACCAGTGACCCCGGACAGGGGATCACCGGGGAGCTGTTTTTT. It encodes CATSDPGQGITGELFF.

In its sample, this clone was seen once. The chain couples TRBV4-1 to TRBJ2-7, with 10 bases identical to TRBD2. The germline CDR1 and CDR2 sequences are MGHRA and YSYEKL. The CDR3 runs to 16 residues. Trimming took 3 bases from V and 6 from J; bases not matched to a gene: 11. Written as DNA, the CDR3 is TGCGCCAGCAGCCAGGGAAGGACTAGCGGCATCGGCGAGCAGTACTTC. It yields the protein CASSQGRTSGIGEQYF.

This chain joins TRBV5-6 and TRBJ2-3, with D possibly TRBD1 on 5 matching bases. With 4 bases removed from V and 2 bases from J, the gap between germline ends came to 14 bases. CDR1 SGHDT and CDR2 YYEEEE come from the germline V gene. The CDR3 loop spans 15 amino acids. CDR3 sequence reads: CASSTLDRPTDTQYF. The CDR3 DNA follows: TGTGCCAGCAGCACGCTAGACAGACCCACAGATACGCAGTATTTT.

The V gene is TRBV5-1, the J gene TRBJ2-1; no firm D call. The CDR3 runs to 15 residues. Germline loops: CDR1 SGHRS, CDR2 YFSETQ. V shed 0 bases and J shed 0 bases, with 7 bases lying between them. The CDR3 DNA follows: TGCGCCAGCAGCTTGGACCCCGGCTCCTACAATGAGCAGTTCTTC. Its protein is CASSLDPGSYNEQFF. The variable domain in full, with the rest retrieved from reference TRBV5-1 and TRBJ2-1, is KAGVTQTPRYLIKTRGQQVTLSCSPISGHRSVSWYQQTPGQGLQFLFEYFSETQRNKGNFPGRFSGRQFSNSRSEMNVSTLELGDSALYLCASSLDPGSYNEQFFGPGTRLTVL.

The rearrangement links TRBV4-2 to TRBJ1-3; D ambiguous. V lost 4 bases to trimming and J lost 8 bases, with 9 bases between them. This CDR3 is built from 12 residues. Looked up from germline, CDR1 is LGHNA and CDR2 is YNFKEQ. CDR3 protein: CASSPMVDTIYF. The DNA for the CDR3 is TGTGCCAGCAGCCCTATGGTGGACACCATATATTTT.

This chain uses TRBV19 with TRBJ2-2, with 7 bases fitting TRBD1. Germline V gene lookup returns CDR1 LNHDA and CDR2 SQIVND (reference sequence). Trimming took 5 bases from V and 6 from J; bases not matched to a gene: 6. The CDR3 covers 14 residues. As DNA, the CDR3 is TGTGCCAGTAGTCGTACAGGGGAGTCCGGGGAGCTGTTTTTT. This sequence encodes CASSRTGESGELFF. Full variable domain (missing parts from reference TRBV19 and TRBJ2-2): DGGITQSPKYLFRKEGQNVTLSCEQNLNHDAMYWYRQDPGQGLRLIYYSQIVNDFQKGDIAEGYSVSREKKESFPLTVTSAQKNPTAFYLCASSRTGESGELFFGEGSRLTVL.

The chain has TRBV18 and TRBJ1-2; 7 nucleotides match TRBD1. Per the germline V gene, CDR1 is KGHSH and CDR2 is LQKENI. This CDR3 has 13 residues. J lost 10 bases, V lost 1 base, and 6 bases had no gene match. The CDR3 DNA is TGTGCCAGCTCACCACAAGACAGGGCATCCTACACCTTC. Its protein product is CASSPQDRASYTF.

This clone was seen just once. This chain uses TRBV7-2 with TRBJ2-5, with a weak D call TRBD2 (5 bases). V dropped 2 bases and J dropped 2 bases, with 9 bases sitting between them. The CDR3 runs to 14 residues. The germline V gene has CDR1 SGHTA and CDR2 FQGNSA. The CDR3 reads CASSLTRRQETQYF. The CDR3 coding sequence is TGTGCCAGCAGCTTAACTAGAAGACAAGAGACCCAGTACTTC.

The chain carries TRBV9 and TRBJ1-1; 8 nucleotides match TRBD1. Germline CDR1 and CDR2: SGDLS and YYNGEE. The CDR3 is 16 residues long. With V trimmed by 2 bases and J by 4 bases, 10 bases remained unmatched. CDR3 DNA: TGTGCCAGCAGCGTGGGTCAGGGGGCTGGTGGCACTGAAGCTTTCTTT. Translating it yields CASSVGQGAGGTEAFF.

The V gene is TRBV18, the J gene TRBJ1-1; possible D gene TRBD1, 6 bases. V was cut by 6 bases and J by 5 bases, with 19 bases left in between. Germline CDR1 KGHSH, CDR2 LQKENI. The CDR3 totals 15 residues. This CDR3 is CASSRKSDDRTEAFF. In nucleotides, the CDR3 is TGTGCCAGCTCCCGAAAAAGCGATGACAGGACTGAAGCTTTCTTT.

The chain uses TRBV28 and TRBJ1-3; D uncertain. Between the trimmed V and J ends, which lost 5 bases and 11 bases, there was a span of 19 bases. The CDR3 loop spans 14 amino acids. CDR1 is MDHEN and CDR2 is SYDVKM in the germline V gene. As DNA, the CDR3 is TGTGCCAGCAGTCCCAGTGGGCCCGGTTGGTCCATATATTTT. Translating gives CASSPSGPGWSIYF. Together with reference TRBV28 and TRBJ1-3, the CDR3 gives the full variable domain: DVKVTQSSRYLVKRTGEKVFLECVQDMDHENMFWYRQDPGLGLRLIYFSYDVKMKEKGDIPEGYSVSREKKERFSLILESASTNQTSMYLCASSPSGPGWSIYFGEGSWLTVV.

The rearrangement links TRBV11-2 to TRBJ1-2, with D uncertain. The ends were cut back, 8 bases at V and 7 bases at J, with 20 bases in the middle. Germline CDR1 and CDR2: SGHAT and FQNNGV. This CDR3 has 14 amino acids. The CDR3 region has the DNA TGTGCCAGCGGTAATTTCAGGAACTCTCTTGGCTACACCTTC. Its translation is CASGNFRNSLGYTF.

V gene TRBV6-5 combines with J gene TRBJ1-1; D unclear. CDR3 length: 14 amino acids. Germline-derived CDR1 and CDR2 are MNHEY and SVGAGI. Trimming shortened V by 6 bases and J by 1 base, and 12 bases separated the two germline ends. CDR3 sequence reads: CASSPRPSNTEAFF. CDR3 DNA sequence: TGTGCCAGCAGCCCCCGTCCCTCGAACACTGAAGCTTTCTTT.

The rearrangement joins TRBV27 to TRBJ2-1; D is possibly TRBD1 (6 bases). V lost 4 bases, J lost 2 bases, and 15 bases lay in between. Germline V gene sequence: CDR1 MNHEY, CDR2 SMNVEV (reference sequence). The CDR3 has 16 residues. The CDR3 DNA reads as TGTGCCAGCAGTTCATTCTCCGGGACAACCTACAATGAGCAGTTCTTC. It translates to CASSSFSGTTYNEQFF.

There are a few counts of this clone. J is TRBJ1-6 and V is TRBV3-1 (or the pseudogene TRBV3-2), with 10 bases aligning to TRBD1. CDR3 size: 15 residues. Germline CDR1 is LGHDT and CDR2 is YNNKEL (reference sequence). With 4 bases clipped from V and 13 bases from J, the junction kept 10 bases outside the gene matches. The CDR3 region is CASSLAGTGEAPLHF. The CDR3 DNA reads TGTGCCAGCAGCCTAGCCGGGACAGGGGAGGCCCCCCTCCACTTT.

J is TRBJ2-7 and V is TRBV18; weak D call: TRBD1 (5 bases). Germline V gives CDR1 KGHSH, CDR2 LQKENI. With 2 bases removed from V and 0 bases from J, the gap between germline ends came to 8 bases. The CDR3 covers 14 residues. CDR3 sequence (DNA): TGTGCCAGCTCACCAAAGGACAACTCCTACGAGCAGTACTTC. Protein sequence: CASSPKDNSYEQYF.

The gene calls are TRBV7-9 and TRBJ2-1; 9 bases map to TRBD2. Germline values: CDR1 SEHNR, CDR2 FQNEAQ (reference sequence). The CDR3 consists of 15 residues. The trim removed 7 bases at V and 10 bases at J, leaving 14 bases unmatched. CDR3 bases: TGTGCCAGCACCGGACGTAGCGGGAGTGGTTTCGAGCAGTTCTTC. Amino acids: CASTGRSGSGFEQFF. Drawing the rest from reference TRBV7-9 and TRBJ2-1, the complete variable domain is DTGVSQNPRHKITKRGQNVTFRCDPISEHNRLYWYRQTLGQGPEFLTYFQNEAQLEKSRLLSDRFSAERPKGSFSTLEIQRTEQGDSAMYLCASTGRSGSGFEQFFGPGTRLTVL.

The gene calls are TRBV13 and TRBJ1-5; D is undetermined. Germline lookup yields CDR1 PRHDT and CDR2 FYEKMQ (reference sequence). This CDR3 is 12 amino acids long. V lost 4 bases, J lost 7 bases, and 8 bases lay in between. For the CDR3, the DNA is TGTGCCAGCAGCTCCCGAGGGCAGCCCCAGCATTTT. This gives the protein CASSSRGQPQHF.

The chain recombines TRBV12-3 or TRBV12-4 with TRBJ1-5; TRBD1 matches 7 bases. The CDR3 runs to 13 residues. After removal of 5 bases from V and 3 bases from J, the junction contained 1 base not matched to a gene. The DNA of the CDR3 is TGTGCCAGCAGTGACAGGGTCAATCAGCCCCAGCATTTT. It specifies CASSDRVNQPQHF.

V and J are TRBV2 and TRBJ1-6, with 11 nucleotides matching TRBD1. This CDR3 comprises 19 residues. The germline gives CDR1 SNHLY, CDR2 FYNNEI. The junction had 13 bases not matched to a gene; V was cut back by 7 bases and J by 2 bases. This CDR3 reads CASNIRGTGGMPYNSPLHF. DNA for the CDR3: TGTGCCAGCAATATTCGAGGGACAGGGGGGATGCCCTATAATTCACCCCTCCACTTT. The full variable domain, with the rest looked up from reference TRBV2 and TRBJ1-6, is EPEVTQTPSHQVTQMGQEVILRCVPISNHLYFYWYRQILGQKVEFLVSFYNNEISEKSEIFDDQFSVERPDGSNFTLKIRSTKLEDSAMYFCASNIRGTGGMPYNSPLHFGNGTRLTVT.

This clone was detected a few times. The chain employs TRBV2 and TRBJ2-3; D may be TRBD2 (5 bases). Germline V CDR1 and CDR2: SNHLY, FYNNEI. The CDR3 sequence is 15 residues long. Trimming cost V 3 bases and J 2 bases, with 12 bases left between them. The CDR3 region is CASSDRSGITDTQYF. The DNA for the CDR3 is TGTGCCAGCAGTGACAGGTCGGGAATCACAGATACGCAGTATTTT.

CDR3 residues: CASSQDGTGAYSPLHF. DNA for the CDR3: TGCGCCAGCAGCCAAGACGGGACAGGGGCTTATTCACCCCTCCACTTT. This chain uses TRBV4-1 with TRBJ1-6; 10 bases match TRBD1. From germline, CDR1 is MGHRA and CDR2 YSYEKL. With V trimmed by 0 bases and J by 8 bases, 4 bases remained unmatched. The CDR3 spans 16 residues.

The rearrangement joins TRBV5-1 to TRBJ1-1, with D tentatively TRBD1 (5 bases). Trimming took off 1 base at V and 5 bases at J, with 9 bases between the two ends. The CDR3 runs 13 residues. Germline CDR1 reads SGHRS; CDR2 reads YFSETQ. The CDR3 here is CASSLRGETEAFF. The CDR3, as DNA: TGCGCCAGCAGCTTGCGGGGGGAGACTGAAGCTTTCTTT.

This chain joins TRBV15 and TRBJ1-5, with 12 bases lining up with TRBD1. The CDR3 is 16 amino acids. V gave up 2 bases and J gave up 5 bases; unmatched junction bases: 4. The germline CDR1 and CDR2 sequences are LNHNV and YYDKDF (reference sequence). The CDR3 DNA reads TGTGCCACCAGCAGAAAGGGACAGGGGGCTGATCAGCCCCAGCATTTT. Its protein product is CATSRKGQGADQPQHF.

This clone has only one observation. This chain uses TRBV18 with TRBJ1-3, with 7 bases lining up with TRBD1. Germline V lookup: CDR1 KGHSH, CDR2 LQKENI. This CDR3 has 16 residues. Losses at the gene ends were 6 bases for V and 0 bases for J; bases not matched to a gene: 8. CDR3 residues: CASSLKGQSSGNTIYF. CDR3 nucleotide sequence: TGTGCCAGCTCTCTAAAGGGACAGAGCTCTGGAAACACCATATATTTT.